Listed below are T cell receptor beta chains from one sample, sequenced in a study of shared clonotypes between healthy human individuals. Measured with immunoSEQ multiplex PCR; TCRdb has only the in-frame clones, and not every one. In the table there are more than 550,000 clones, around 90% of which are singletons. Sequenced: memory CD8+ T cells from PBMCs. The source of these receptors is a man between 18 and 35 years old in good health. Some clones in this sample may be carry-over from other donors' samples. CDR3s include the opening cysteine and the closing phenylalanine or tryptophan. D genes are given only for firm matches. Expanded clones are given a class, and other clones once, few, many or no size at all.

NA	TRBV14	TRBJ1-2	NA	TGTGCCAGCAGTCCCCTGGCGGGGCGATATGGCTACACCTTC	CASSPLAGRYGYTF
NA	TRBV28	TRBJ2-1	TRBD2	TGTGCCAGCAGTTTTTCTCTAGCGGGAGGCAATGAGCAGTTCTTC	CASSFSLAGGNEQFF
NA	TRBV4-3	TRBJ1-4	TRBD1	TGCGCCAGCAGCCAAGTGTTCAGGACAGGGGGAAATGAAAAACTGTTTTTT	CASSQVFRTGGNEKLFF
NA	TRBV28	TRBJ1-1	TRBD1	TGTGCCAGCAGTTTAAGGACAGGGGCCACTGAAGCTTTCTTT	CASSLRTGATEAFF
once	TRBV4-1	TRBJ2-2	NA	TGCGCCAGCAGCCCCTTTTTTGAGGGCGGGGGGGAGCTGTTTTTT	CASSPFFEGGGELFF
NA	TRBV5-1	TRBJ1-4	NA	TGCGCCAGCAGCTTGGTCTGGGCCGATAATGAAAAACTGTTTTTT	CASSLVWADNEKLFF
NA	TRBV9	TRBJ2-7	TRBD1	TGTGCCAGCAGCCATAACGGGGGACAGGGAAAAGCCGAGCAGTACTTC	CASSHNGGQGKAEQYF
NA	TRBV6-5	TRBJ1-4	TRBD1	TGTGCCAGCAGTGCCAGGGGGACAACTAATGAAAAACTGTTTTTT	CASSARGTTNEKLFF
NA	TRBV27	TRBJ1-2	NA	TGTGCCAGCAGTTTATCTTTCACCACCACAGGAAAGGGCTACACCTTC	CASSLSFTTTGKGYTF
NA	TRBV28	TRBJ2-3	NA	TGTGCCAGCAGAAAAGGGACAGATACGCAGTATTTT	CASRKGTDTQYF
NA	TRBV5-1	TRBJ2-7	TRBD1	TGCGCCAGCAGCTTGGGGGGATGGGCCCGACAGGGGGTCCACGAGCAGTACTTC	CASSLGGWARQGVHEQYF
once	TRBV27	TRBJ1-1	NA	TGTGCCAGCAGTTTGGGTATGAACACTGAAGCTTTCTTT	CASSLGMNTEAFF
NA	TRBV28	TRBJ2-5	NA	TGTGCCAGCAGTTTTGGGAGGTTGGCGGAGACCCAGTACTTC	CASSFGRLAETQYF
NA	TRBV29-1	TRBJ1-4	NA	TGCAGCGTATCCGAAACTAATGAAAAACTGTTTTTT	CSVSETNEKLFF
NA	TRBV5-4	TRBJ2-7	TRBD1	TGTGCCAGCAGCCTGGGACAGGGTTCCTACGAGCAGTACTTC	CASSLGQGSYEQYF
NA	TRBV28	TRBJ1-5	NA	TGTGCCAGCAGTCCCAGGCGCCAGCCCCAGCATTTT	CASSPRRQPQHF
few	TRBV10-3	TRBJ1-1	NA	TGTGCCATCAGGGCAGTGAACACTGAAGCTTTCTTT	CAIRAVNTEAFF
NA	TRBV27	TRBJ1-1	NA	TGTGCCAGCACTCCCGCGGCGGGGGTGGGCACTGAAGCTTTCTTT	CASTPAAGVGTEAFF
NA	TRBV19	TRBJ2-1	TRBD1	TGTGCCAGTATGAACCGGGACAGGGAATACAATGAGCAGTTCTTC	CASMNRDREYNEQFF
NA	TRBV7-8	TRBJ1-4	NA	TGTGCCAGCAGCTCAACAGGGTCACTGTTTTTT	CASSSTGSLFF
NA	TRBV10-1	TRBJ2-2	NA	TGCGCCAGCAGTGAGAGGTCCGGGGAGCTGTTTTTT	CASSERSGELFF
once	TRBV9	TRBJ2-1	TRBD2	TGTGCCAGCAGCGTAGACGAATTAGCGGGACGCTACAATGAGCAGTTCTTC	CASSVDELAGRYNEQFF